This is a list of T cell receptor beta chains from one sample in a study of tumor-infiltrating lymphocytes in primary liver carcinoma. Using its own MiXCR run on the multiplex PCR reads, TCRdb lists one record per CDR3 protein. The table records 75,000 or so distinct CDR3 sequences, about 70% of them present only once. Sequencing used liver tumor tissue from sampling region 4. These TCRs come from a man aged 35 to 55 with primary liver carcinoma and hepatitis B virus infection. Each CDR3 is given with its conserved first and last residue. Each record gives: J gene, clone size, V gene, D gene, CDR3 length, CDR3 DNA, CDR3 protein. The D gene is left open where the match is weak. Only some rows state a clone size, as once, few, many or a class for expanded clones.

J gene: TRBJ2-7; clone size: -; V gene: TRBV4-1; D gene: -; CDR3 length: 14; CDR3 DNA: TGCGCCAGTAGCCCCCGGGAGTCGCTGATTGGGCAGTACTTC; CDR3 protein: CASSPRESLIGQYF
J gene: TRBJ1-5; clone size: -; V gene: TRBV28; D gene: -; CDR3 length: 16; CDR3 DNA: TGTGCCAGCAGTATATTTAGCGTTATAGCATATCAGCCCCAGCATTTT; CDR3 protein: CASSIFSVIAYQPQHF
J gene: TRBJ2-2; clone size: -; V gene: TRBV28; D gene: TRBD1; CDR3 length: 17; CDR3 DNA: TGTGCCAGCAGAAGGGGACAGGGGGCGGGGAGCACCGGGGAGCTGTTTTTT; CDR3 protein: CASRRGQGAGSTGELFF
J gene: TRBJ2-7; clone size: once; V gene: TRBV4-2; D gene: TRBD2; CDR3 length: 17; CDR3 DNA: TGTGCCACTACTAGTCTAGCGGGAGCTTATAAGTCCTACGAGCAGTACTTC; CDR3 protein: CATTSLAGAYKSYEQYF
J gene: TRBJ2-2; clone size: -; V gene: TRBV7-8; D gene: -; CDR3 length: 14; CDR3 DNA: TGTGTCAGCAGCTCCTTACAGTACACCGGGGAGCTGTTTTTT; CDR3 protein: CVSSSLQYTGELFF
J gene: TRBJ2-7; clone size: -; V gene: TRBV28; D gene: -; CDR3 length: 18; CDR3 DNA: TGTGCCAGCAGTTTAAAGGGCAGGGTAACGGGGTTTGCCCTCGAGCAGTACTTC; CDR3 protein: CASSLKGRVTGFALEQYF
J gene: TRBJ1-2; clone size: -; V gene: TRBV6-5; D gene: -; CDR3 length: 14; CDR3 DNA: TGTGCCAGCCATCCCGGGACCTTTACCTATGGCTACACCTTC; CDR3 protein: CASHPGTFTYGYTF
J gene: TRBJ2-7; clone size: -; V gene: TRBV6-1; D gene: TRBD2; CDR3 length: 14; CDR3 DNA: TGTGCCAGCGGTGGAGCGGGAGACCTCGGAGAGCAGTACTTC; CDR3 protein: CASGGAGDLGEQYF
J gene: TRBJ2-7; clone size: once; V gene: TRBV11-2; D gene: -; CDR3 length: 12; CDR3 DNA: TGTGTCATCAGCCCACGGGGGAGGGAGCAGTACTTC; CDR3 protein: CVISPRGREQYF
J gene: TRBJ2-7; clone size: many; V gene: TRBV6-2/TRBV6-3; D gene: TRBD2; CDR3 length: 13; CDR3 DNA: TGTGCCAGCGGACTAGCGGGAGCCTACGAGCAGTACTTC; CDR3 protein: CASGLAGAYEQYF
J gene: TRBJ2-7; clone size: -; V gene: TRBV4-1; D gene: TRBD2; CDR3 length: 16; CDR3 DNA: TGCGCCAGCAGCCAATATCTGCGGGAGGGCGCCTACGAGCAGTACTTC; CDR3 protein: CASSQYLREGAYEQYF
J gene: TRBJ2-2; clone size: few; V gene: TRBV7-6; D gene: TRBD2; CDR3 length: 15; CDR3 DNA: TGTGCCAGCAGCTTCCTAGCGGGGGGCACCGGGGAGCTGTTTTTT; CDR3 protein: CASSFLAGGTGELFF
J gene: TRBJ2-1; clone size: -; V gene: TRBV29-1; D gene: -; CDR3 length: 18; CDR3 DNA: TGCAGCGTTGAAGGGGGGGGGTTGGCAGGGGGCCGTTCCAATGGGCAGTTCTTC; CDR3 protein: CSVEGGGLAGGRSNGQFF
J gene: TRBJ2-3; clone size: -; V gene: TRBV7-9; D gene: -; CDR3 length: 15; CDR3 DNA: TGTGCCAGCAGCTTGGGATTAAACTACACAGATACGCAGTATTTT; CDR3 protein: CASSLGLNYTDTQYF
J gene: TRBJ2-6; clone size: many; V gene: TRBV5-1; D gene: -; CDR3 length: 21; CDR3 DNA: TGCGCCAGCAGCTCCCTTCGACCGGGAACTGCAATTACCTCTGGTGCCAACGTCCTGACTTTC; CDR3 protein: CASSSLRPGTAITSGANVLTF
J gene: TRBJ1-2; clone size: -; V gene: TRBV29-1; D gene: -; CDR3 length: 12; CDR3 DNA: TGCAGCGTTGAAGTTGGCGGGTATGGCTGCACCTTC; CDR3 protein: CSVEVGGYGCTF
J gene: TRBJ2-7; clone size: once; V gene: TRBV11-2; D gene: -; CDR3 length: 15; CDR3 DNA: TGTGCCGGCAGCTCACCGGGACAGCGGGACTACGAGCAGTACTTC; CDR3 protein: CAGSSPGQRDYEQYF
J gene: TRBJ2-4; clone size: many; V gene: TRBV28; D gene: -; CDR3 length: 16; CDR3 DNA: TGTGCCAGCAGTTTAGCTTCCGGGCTAGCCAAAAACATTCAGTACTTC; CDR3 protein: CASSLASGLAKNIQYF
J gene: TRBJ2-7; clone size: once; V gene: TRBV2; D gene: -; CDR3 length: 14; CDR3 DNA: TGTGCCAGCAGTTGTACAGGGAACTCCTACGTGCAGTACTTC; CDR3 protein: CASSCTGNSYVQYF
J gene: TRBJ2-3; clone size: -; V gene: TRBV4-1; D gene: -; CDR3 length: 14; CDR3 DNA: TGCGACAGTAGCCCGGAGGGACGGGATGATACGCAGTATTTT; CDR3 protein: CDSSPEGRDDTQYF
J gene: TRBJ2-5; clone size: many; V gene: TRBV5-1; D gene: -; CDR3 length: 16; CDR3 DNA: TGCGCCAGCACCTACCTCAAGGGCGCGAGCGGAGAGACCCAGTACTTC; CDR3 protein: CASTYLKGASGETQYF
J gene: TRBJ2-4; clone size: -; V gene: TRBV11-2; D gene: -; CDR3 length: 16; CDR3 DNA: TGCGCCATCAGCTTAGATTCGGGGCTGGCCAAAAACATTCAGTACTTC; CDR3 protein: CAISLDSGLAKNIQYF
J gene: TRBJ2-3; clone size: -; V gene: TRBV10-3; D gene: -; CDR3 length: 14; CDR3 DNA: TGTGTCATCATGTCGTCCTCTAGCACAGATACGCAGTATTTT; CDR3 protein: CVIMSSSSTDTQYF
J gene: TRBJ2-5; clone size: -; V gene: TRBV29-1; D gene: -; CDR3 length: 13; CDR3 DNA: -; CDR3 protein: CSVGQGSWETQCF
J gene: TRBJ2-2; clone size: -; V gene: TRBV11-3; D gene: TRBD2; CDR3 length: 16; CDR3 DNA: TGTAGCAGCAACCCGGATGGGACTAGGAACACCGGGGAGCTGTTTTTT; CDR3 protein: CSSNPDGTRNTGELFF
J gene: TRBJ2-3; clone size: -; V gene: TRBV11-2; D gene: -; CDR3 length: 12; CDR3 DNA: TGTGCCAGCAGCGTTTACATAGATACGAAGTATTTT; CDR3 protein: CASSVYIDTKYF
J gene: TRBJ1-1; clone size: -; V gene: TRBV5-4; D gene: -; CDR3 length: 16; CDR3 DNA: -; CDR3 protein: CASSFGAGTANTEALF
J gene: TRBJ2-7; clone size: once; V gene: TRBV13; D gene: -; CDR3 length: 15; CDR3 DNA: TGTGCCAGCAGCTTAGTCAACGGCGAGGTTTACGATCAGTACTTC; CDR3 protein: CASSLVNGEVYDQYF
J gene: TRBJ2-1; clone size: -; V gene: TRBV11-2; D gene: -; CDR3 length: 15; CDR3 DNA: TGTACCAGTAGCTTACCTTCGACAGTCCCTGATGAGCAGTTCTTC; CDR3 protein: CTSSLPSTVPDEQFF
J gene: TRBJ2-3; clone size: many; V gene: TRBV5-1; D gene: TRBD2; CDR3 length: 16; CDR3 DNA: TGCGCCAGCAGCCCAGGACTAGCGGATTTGGGCGATACGCAGTATTTT; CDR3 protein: CASSPGLADLGDTQYF
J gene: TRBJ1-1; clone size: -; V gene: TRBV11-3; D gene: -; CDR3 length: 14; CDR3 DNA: TGTGTCAGCAGCTTAGGCCCCGACAGTACTGAAGCTCTCTTT; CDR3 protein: CVSSLGPDSTEALF
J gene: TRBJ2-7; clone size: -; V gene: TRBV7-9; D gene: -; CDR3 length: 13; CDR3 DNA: TGTGCTAGCAGCACTTCCTCCTCCTACGAGCAGTACTTC; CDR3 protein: CASSTSSSYEQYF
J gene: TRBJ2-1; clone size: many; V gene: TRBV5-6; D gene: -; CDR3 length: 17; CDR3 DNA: TGTGCCAGCAGCCAAACCGGGGTCCCCGGGCCGTACAATGAGCAGTTCTTC; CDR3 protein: CASSQTGVPGPYNEQFF
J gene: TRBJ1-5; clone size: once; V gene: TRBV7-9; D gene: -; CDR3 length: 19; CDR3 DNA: TGTGCCAGCAGCTTAGCGAGAGACAGTGGAGAGAATAGCAATCAGCCCCAGCAGTTT; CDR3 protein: CASSLARDSGENSNQPQQF
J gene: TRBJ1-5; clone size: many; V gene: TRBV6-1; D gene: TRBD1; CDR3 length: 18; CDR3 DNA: TGTGCCAGCAGCGATGGACAGGGGAGGATTTATAGCAATCAGCCCCAGCATTTT; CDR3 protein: CASSDGQGRIYSNQPQHF
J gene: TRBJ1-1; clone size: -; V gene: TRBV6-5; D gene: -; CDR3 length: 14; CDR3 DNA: TGTGCCAGCAGGAGGTATCAAATGAACACTGAAGCCTTCTTT; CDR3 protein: CASRRYQMNTEAFF
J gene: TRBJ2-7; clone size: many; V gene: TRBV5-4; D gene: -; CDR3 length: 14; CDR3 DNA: TGTGCCAGCAGCTTGACAGGGAGAAACTACGAGCAGTACTTC; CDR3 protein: CASSLTGRNYEQYF
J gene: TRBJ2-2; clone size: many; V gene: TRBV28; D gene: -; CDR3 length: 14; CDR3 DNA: TGTGCCAGCAGAAGCGGAGCGAACACCGGGGAGCTGTTTTTT; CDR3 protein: CASRSGANTGELFF
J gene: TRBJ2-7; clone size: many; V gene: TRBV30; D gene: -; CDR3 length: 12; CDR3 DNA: TGTGCCTGGACTCGTACCCCCTACGAGCAGTACTTC; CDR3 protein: CAWTRTPYEQYF
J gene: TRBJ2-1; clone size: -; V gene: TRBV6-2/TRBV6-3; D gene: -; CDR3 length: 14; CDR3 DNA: TGTGCCAGCAGTACCGGGACCTCCTGCAATGAGCAGCTCTTC; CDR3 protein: CASSTGTSCNEQLF
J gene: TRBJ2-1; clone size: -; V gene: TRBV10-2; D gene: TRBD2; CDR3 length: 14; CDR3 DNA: TGCGCCAGTAGTGGAACTAGCGACTACAATGAGCAGATCTTC; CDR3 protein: CASSGTSDYNEQIF
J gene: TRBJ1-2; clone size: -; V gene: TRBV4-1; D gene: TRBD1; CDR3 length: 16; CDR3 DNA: TGTGCCAGCAGCCCAGACCAGGGGGCGTTCGACTATGGCTACGCCTTC; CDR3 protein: CASSPDQGAFDYGYAF
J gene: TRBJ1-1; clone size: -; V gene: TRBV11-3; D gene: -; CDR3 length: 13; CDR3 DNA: TGTACCAGCAGCTTAGCCGGGGGGACTGAGGCTTTCTTT; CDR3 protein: CTSSLAGGTEAFF
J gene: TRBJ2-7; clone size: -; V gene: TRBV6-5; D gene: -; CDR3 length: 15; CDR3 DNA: TGTGCCATCAGTTACCGGGACCCCAGATCCTACGAGCGGTACTTC; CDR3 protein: CAISYRDPRSYERYF
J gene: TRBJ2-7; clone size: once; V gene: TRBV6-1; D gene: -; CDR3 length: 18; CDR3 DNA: TGTGCCAGCAGTGCTACAAGCAGCTGGCATCTGACCTCCTACGAGCAGTACTTC; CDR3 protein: CASSATSSWHLTSYEQYF
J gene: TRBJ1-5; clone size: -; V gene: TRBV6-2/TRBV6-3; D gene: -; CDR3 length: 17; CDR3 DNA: TGTGTCAGCAGTTACTATGGGCAGGGGTTAGAGAATCAGTCCCAGCATTTT; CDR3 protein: CVSSYYGQGLENQSQHF
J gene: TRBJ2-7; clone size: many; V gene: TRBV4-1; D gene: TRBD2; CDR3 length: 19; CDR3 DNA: TGCGCCAGCAGCCCATCAGGCGGACTAGCGGGAGTCGGGCTCGACGAGCAGTACTTC; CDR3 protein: CASSPSGGLAGVGLDEQYF
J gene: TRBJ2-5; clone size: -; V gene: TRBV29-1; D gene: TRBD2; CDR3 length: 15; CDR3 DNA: TGCGGCGCCTTACGGAAGAACGGGAGGGAAGAGACCCAGTACTTC; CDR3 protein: CGALRKNGREETQYF
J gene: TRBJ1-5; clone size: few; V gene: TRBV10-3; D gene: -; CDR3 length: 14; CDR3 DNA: TGTGCCATCAGTGGGTCGTCGAACAATCAGCCTCAGCATTTT; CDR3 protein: CAISGSSNNQPQHF
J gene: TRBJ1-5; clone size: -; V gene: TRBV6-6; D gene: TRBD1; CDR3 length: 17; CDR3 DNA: TGTGGCGGCAGTTACCCCCGGACAGGGAATAGCAATCAGCCCCAGCATTTT; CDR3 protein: CGGSYPRTGNSNQPQHF
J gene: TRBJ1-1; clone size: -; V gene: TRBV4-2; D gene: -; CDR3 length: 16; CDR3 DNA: TGTGCCAGCAGCCAAAGTGTCAGGGAGGGGAGGACTGAAGCTTTCTTT; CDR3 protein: CASSQSVREGRTEAFF
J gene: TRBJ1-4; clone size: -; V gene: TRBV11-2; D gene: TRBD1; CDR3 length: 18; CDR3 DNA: TGTACCAGCGCCTTATCTTATTTCGGGACAGGGTTGGATGAAAGACTGTTTTTT; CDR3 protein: CTSALSYFGTGLDERLFF
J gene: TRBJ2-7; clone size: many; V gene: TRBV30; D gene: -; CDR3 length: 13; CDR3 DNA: TGTGCCTGGAGCAAAGGGGGAGGGCTCGAGCAGTACTTC; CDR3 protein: CAWSKGGGLEQYF